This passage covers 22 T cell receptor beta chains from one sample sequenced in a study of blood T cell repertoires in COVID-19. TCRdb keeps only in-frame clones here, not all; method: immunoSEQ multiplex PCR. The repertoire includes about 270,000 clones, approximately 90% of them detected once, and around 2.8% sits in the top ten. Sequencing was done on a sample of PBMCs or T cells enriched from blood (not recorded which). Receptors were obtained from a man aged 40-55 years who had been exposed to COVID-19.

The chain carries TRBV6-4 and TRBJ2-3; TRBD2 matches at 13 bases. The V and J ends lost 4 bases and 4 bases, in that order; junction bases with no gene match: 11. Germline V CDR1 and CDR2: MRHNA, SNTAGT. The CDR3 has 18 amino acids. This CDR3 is CASSGWTSGRGRADTQYF. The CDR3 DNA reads TGTGCCAGCAGTGGATGGACTAGCGGGAGAGGTAGGGCAGATACGCAGTATTTT.

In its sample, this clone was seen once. In DNA, the CDR3 is TGTGCCAGCAGTTTAGCCCTAGCGGGAGGTAGTGAGACCCAGTACTTC. It specifies CASSLALAGGSETQYF. This chain connects TRBV27 to TRBJ2-5, with 11 bases that match TRBD2. V trimming: 2 bases; J trimming: 5 bases; junction bases outside the gene matches: 7. The CDR3 extends over 16 amino acids. Germline CDR1 reads MNHEY; CDR2 reads SMNVEV (reference sequence).

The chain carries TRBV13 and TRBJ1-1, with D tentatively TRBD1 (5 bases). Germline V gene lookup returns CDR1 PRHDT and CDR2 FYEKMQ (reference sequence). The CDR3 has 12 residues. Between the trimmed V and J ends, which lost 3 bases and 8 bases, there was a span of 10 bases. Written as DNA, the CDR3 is TGTGCCAGCAGCTTCCCGGGGGGAGAAGCTTTCTTT. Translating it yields CASSFPGGEAFF.

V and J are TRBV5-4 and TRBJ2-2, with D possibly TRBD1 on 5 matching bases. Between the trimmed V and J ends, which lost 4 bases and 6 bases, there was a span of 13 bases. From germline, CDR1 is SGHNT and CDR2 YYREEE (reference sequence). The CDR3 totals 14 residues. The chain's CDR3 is CASSTERQSGELFF. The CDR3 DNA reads TGTGCCAGCAGCACCGAACGACAGTCCGGGGAGCTGTTTTTT.

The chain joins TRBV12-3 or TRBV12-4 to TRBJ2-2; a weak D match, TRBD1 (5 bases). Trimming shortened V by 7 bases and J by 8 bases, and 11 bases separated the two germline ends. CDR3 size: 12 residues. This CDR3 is CASTQNRGELFF. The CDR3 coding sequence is TGTGCCAGCACCCAAAACAGGGGGGAGCTGTTTTTT.

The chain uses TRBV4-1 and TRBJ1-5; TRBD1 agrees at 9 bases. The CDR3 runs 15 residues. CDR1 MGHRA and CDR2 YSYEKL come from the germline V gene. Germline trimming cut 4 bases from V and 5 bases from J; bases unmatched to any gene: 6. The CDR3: CASSRQGVSDQPQHF. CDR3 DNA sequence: TGCGCCAGCAGCCGACAGGGGGTGAGTGATCAGCCCCAGCATTTT.

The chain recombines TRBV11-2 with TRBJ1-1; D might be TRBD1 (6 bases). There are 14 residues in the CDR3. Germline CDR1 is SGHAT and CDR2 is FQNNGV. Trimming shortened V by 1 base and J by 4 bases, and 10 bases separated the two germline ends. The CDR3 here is CASSLGFRGTEAFF. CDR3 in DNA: TGTGCCAGCAGCTTAGGGTTCAGGGGCACTGAAGCTTTCTTT.

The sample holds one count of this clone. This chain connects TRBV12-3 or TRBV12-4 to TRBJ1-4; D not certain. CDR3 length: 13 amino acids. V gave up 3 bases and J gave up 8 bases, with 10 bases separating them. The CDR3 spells CASSFNREEKLFF. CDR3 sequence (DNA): TGTGCCAGCAGTTTCAATAGGGAGGAAAAACTGTTTTTT.

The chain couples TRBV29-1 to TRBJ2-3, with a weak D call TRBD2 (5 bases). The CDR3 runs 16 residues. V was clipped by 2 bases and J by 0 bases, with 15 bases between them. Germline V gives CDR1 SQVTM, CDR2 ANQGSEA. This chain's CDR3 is CSVESRAGSSTDTQYF. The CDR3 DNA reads TGCAGCGTTGAATCAAGGGCGGGTTCTAGCACAGATACGCAGTATTTT.

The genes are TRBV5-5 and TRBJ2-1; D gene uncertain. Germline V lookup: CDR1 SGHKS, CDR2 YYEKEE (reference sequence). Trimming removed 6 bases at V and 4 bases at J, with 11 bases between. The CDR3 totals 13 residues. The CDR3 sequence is CASMVWSYNEQFF. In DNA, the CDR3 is TGTGCCAGCATGGTCTGGAGTTACAATGAGCAGTTCTTC.

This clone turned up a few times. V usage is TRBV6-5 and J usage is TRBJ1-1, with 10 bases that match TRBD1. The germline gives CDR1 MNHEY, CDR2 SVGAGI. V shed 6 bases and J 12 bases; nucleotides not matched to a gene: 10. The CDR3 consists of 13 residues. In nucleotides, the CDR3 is TGTGCCAGCAGGGTGGGACAGGGGTTAAGAACTTTCTTT. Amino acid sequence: CASRVGQGLRTFF.

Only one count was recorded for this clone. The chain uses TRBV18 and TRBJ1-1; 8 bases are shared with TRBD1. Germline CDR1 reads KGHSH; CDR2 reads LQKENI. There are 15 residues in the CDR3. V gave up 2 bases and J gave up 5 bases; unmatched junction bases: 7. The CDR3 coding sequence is TGTGCCAGCTCACCAGGCGGACAGGGATATACTGAAGCTTTCTTT. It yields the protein CASSPGGQGYTEAFF.

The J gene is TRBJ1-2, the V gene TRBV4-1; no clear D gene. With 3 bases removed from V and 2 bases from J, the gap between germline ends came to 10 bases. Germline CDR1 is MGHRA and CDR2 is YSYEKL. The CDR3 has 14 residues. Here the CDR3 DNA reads TGCGCCAGCAGCCAGGGCCTCCAAAACTATGGCTACACCTTC. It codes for CASSQGLQNYGYTF.

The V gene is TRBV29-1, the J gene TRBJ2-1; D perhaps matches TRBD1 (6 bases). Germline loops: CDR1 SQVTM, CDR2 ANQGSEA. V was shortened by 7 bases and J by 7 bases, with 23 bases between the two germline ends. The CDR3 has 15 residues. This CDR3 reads CSASRTDRSGNEQFF. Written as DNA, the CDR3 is TGCAGCGCTAGCCGGACAGATAGATCTGGGAATGAGCAGTTCTTC.

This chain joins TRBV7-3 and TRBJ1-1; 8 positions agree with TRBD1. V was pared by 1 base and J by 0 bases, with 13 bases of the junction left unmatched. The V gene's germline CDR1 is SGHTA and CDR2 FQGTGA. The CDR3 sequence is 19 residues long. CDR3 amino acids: CASSLRGRGHQRMNTEAFF. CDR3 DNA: TGTGCCAGCAGCTTAAGGGGCAGGGGGCACCAGCGGATGAACACTGAAGCTTTCTTT.

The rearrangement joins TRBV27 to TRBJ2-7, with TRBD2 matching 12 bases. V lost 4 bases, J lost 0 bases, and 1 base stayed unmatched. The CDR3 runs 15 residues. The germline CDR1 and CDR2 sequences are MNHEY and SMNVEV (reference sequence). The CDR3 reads CASSSTSGSSYEQYF. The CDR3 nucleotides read TGTGCCAGCAGTTCGACTAGCGGGAGCTCCTACGAGCAGTACTTC.

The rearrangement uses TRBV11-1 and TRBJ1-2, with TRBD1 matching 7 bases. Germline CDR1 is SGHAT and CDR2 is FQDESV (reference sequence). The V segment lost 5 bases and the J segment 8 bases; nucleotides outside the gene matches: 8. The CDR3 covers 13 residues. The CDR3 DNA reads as TGTGCCAGCAGCCCCCGGACAGGTCAGGGCTACACCTTC. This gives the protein CASSPRTGQGYTF.

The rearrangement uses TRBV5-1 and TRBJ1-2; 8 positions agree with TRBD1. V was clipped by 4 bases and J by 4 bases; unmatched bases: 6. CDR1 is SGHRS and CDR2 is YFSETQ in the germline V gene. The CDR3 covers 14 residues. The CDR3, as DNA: TGCGCCAGCAGCAGAGGACAGGGTTCCTATGGCTACACCTTC. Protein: CASSRGQGSYGYTF. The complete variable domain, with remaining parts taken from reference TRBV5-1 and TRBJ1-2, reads KAGVTQTPRYLIKTRGQQVTLSCSPISGHRSVSWYQQTPGQGLQFLFEYFSETQRNKGNFPGRFSGRQFSNSRSEMNVSTLELGDSALYLCASSRGQGSYGYTFGSGTRLTVV.

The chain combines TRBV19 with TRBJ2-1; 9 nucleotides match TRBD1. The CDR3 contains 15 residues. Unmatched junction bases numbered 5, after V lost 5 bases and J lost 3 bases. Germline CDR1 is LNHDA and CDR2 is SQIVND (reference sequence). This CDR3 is CASSFRDRDYNEQFF. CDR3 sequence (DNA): TGTGCCAGTAGTTTCCGGGACAGGGACTACAATGAGCAGTTCTTC.

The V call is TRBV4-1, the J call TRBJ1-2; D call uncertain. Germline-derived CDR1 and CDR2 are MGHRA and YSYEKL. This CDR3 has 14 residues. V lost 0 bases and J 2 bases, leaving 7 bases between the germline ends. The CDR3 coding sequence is TGCGCCAGCAGCCAAGATTCCCAGAACTATGGCTACACCTTC. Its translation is CASSQDSQNYGYTF.

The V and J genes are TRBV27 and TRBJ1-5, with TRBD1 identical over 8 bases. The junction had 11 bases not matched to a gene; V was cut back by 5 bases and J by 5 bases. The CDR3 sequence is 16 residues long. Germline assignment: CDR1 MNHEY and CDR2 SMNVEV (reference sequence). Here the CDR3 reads CASSITGTGKHQPQHF. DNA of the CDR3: TGTGCCAGCAGTATAACGGGGACAGGTAAACATCAGCCCCAGCATTTT.

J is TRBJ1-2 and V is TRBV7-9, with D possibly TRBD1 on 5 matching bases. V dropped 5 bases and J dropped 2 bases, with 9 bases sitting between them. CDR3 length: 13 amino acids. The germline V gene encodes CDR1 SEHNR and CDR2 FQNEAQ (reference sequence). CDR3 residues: CASSRDGNYGYTF. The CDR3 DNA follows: TGTGCCAGCAGCAGGGACGGGAACTATGGCTACACCTTC.